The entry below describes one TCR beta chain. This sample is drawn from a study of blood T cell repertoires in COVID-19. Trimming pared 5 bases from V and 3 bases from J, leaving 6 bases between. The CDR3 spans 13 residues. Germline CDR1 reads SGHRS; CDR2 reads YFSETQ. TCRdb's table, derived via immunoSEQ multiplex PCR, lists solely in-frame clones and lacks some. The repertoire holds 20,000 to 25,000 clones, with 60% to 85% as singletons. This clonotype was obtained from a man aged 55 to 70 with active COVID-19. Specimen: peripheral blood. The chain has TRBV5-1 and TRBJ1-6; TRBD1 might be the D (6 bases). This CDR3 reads CASRDSYNSPLHF. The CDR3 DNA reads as TGCGCCAGCAGGGACAGCTATAATTCACCCCTCCACTTT.